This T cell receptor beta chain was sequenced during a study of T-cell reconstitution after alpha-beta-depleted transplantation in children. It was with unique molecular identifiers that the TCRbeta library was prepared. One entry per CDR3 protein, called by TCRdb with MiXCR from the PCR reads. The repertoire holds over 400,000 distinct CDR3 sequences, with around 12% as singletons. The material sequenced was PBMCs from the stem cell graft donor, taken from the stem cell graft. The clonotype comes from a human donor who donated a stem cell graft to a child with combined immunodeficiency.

The DNA of the CDR3 is TGTGCCAGCAGTACCTCTACCCCCACTAGCGGGGGGGCTCATTCAGATACGCAGTATTTT. This sequence encodes CASSTSTPTSGGAHSDTQYF. The J gene is TRBJ2-3, the V gene TRBV28; 13 positions agree with TRBD2. CDR3 size: 20 residues. The V and J ends lost 5 bases and 4 bases, in that order; junction bases with no gene match: 18. Germline V gene lookup returns CDR1 MDHEN and CDR2 SYDVKM. Drawing the rest from reference TRBV28 and TRBJ2-3, the complete variable domain is DVKVTQSSRYLVKRTGEKVFLECVQDMDHENMFWYRQDPGLGLRLIYFSYDVKMKEKGDIPEGYSVSREKKERFSLILESASTNQTSMYLCASSTSTPTSGGAHSDTQYFGPGTRLTVL.